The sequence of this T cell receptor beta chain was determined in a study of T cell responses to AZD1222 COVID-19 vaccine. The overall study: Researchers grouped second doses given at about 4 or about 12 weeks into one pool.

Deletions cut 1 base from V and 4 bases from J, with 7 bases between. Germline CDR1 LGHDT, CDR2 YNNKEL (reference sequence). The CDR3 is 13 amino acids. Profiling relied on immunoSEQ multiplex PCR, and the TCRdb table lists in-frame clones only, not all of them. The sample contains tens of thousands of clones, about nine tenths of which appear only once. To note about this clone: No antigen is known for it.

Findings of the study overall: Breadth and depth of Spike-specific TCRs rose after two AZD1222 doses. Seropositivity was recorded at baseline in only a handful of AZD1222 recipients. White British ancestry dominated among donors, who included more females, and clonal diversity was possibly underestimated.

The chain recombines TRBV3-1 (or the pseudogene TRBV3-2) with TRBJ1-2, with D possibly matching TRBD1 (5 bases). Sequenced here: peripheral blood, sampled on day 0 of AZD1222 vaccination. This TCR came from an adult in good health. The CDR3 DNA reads TGTGCCAGCAGCCAAGTTGACAGCTATGGCTACACCTTC. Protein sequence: CASSQVDSYGYTF.